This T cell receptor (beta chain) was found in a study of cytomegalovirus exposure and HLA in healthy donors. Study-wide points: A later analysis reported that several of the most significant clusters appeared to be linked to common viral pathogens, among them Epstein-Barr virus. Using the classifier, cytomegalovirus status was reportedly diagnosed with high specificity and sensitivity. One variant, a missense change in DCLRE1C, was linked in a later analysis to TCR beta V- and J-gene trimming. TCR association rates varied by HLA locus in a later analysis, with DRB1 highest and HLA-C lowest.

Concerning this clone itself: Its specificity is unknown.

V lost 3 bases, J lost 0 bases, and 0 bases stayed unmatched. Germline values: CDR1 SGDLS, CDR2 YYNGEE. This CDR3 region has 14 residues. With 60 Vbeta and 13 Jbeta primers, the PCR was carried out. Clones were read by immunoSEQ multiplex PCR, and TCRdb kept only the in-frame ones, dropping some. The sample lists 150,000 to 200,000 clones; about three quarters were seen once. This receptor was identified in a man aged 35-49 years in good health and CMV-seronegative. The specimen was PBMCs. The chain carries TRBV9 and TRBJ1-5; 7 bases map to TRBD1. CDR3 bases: TGTGCCAGCAGCGGGACAGGTAGCAATCAGCCCCAGCATTTT. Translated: CASSGTGSNQPQHF.